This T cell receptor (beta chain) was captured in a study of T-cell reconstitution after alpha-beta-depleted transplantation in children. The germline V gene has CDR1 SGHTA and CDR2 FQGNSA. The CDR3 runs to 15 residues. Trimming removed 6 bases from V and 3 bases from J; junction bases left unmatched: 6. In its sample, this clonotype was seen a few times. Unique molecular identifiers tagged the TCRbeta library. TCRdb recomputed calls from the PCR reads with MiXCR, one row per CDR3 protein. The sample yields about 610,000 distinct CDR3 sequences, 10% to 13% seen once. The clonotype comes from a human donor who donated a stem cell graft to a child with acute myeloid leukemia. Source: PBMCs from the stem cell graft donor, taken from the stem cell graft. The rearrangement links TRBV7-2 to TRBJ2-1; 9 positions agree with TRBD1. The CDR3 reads CASRPTGGYYNEQFF. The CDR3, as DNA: TGTGCCAGCAGACCGACAGGGGGATACTACAATGAGCAGTTCTTC.